The rows below give T cell receptor beta chains drawn from one sample of a study of blood T cell repertoires in COVID-19. Profiling relied on immunoSEQ multiplex PCR, and the TCRdb table lists in-frame clones only, not all of them. This repertoire shows roughly 140,000 clones, 70% to 90% found once; its top ten account for around 6.5%. Input material: PBMCs or T cells enriched from blood (not recorded which). The receptors stem from a woman aged 40-49 years who had recovered from COVID-19. Both conserved end residues are part of each CDR3. D genes are given only for firm matches. Clone size is not always given. Where it is, it says once, few, many or a class for expanded clones.

j_call | v_call | clone_size | d_call | cdr3_aa | cdr3_nt
TRBJ2-7 | TRBV18 | once | TRBD2 | CASSPRLAGGGGEYEQYF | TGTGCCAGCTCACCCCGACTAGCGGGAGGGGGTGGTGAATACGAGCAGTACTTC
TRBJ2-1 | TRBV2 | . | TRBD2 | CASRAGTSGGAGQFF | TGTGCCAGCAGGGCCGGGACTAGCGGGGGGGCCGGGCAGTTCTTC
TRBJ2-7 | TRBV4-1 | . | . | CASSQESPVGGASYEQYF | TGCGCCAGCAGCCAAGAATCGCCCGTGGGGGGGGCCTCCTACGAGCAGTACTTC
TRBJ2-7 | TRBV3-1/TRBV3-2 | many | . | CASSLAETYEQYF | TGTGCCAGCAGCCTAGCGGAGACCTACGAGCAGTACTTC
TRBJ2-7 | TRBV6-5 | . | . | CASSYHGGYEQYF | TGTGCCAGCAGTTACCACGGGGGATACGAGCAGTACTTC
TRBJ2-3 | TRBV9 | . | TRBD2 | CASSVGVSGASTDTQYF | TGTGCCAGCAGCGTAGGGGTTAGCGGGGCTAGCACAGATACGCAGTATTTT
TRBJ1-4 | TRBV11-2 | once | TRBD1 | CASSLGTGTEKLFF | TGTGCCAGCAGCTTAGGGACAGGGACTGAAAAACTGTTTTTT
TRBJ2-2 | TRBV2 | once | TRBD2 | CASMTSLNTGELFF | TGTGCCAGTATGACTAGCTTGAACACCGGGGAGCTGTTTTTT
TRBJ2-3 | TRBV5-4 | once | TRBD1 | CASSRDRDTQYF | TGTGCCAGCAGCCGGGACAGAGATACGCAGTATTTT
TRBJ2-3 | TRBV9 | . | TRBD2 | CASSLSGTSTDTQYF | TGTGCCAGCAGCTTAAGCGGGACTAGCACAGATACGCAGTATTTT
TRBJ2-7 | TRBV15 | . | . | CATSREGGYEQYF | TGTGCCACCAGCAGAGAGGGCGGGTACGAGCAGTACTTC
TRBJ1-2 | TRBV30 | . | . | CAWSVPGKNVYGYTF | TGTGCCTGGAGTGTGCCAGGTAAAAATGTCTATGGCTACACCTTC
TRBJ2-1 | TRBV11-3 | . | TRBD2 | CASSLGTKVGEQFF | TGTGCCAGCAGCCTCGGGACTAAGGTCGGTGAGCAGTTCTTC
TRBJ1-5 | TRBV7-8 | . | . | CASSLAGEGNQPQHF | TGTGCCAGCAGCTTAGCAGGGGAAGGCAATCAGCCCCAGCATTTT